One and the same sample provided the 9 T cell receptor beta chains below, sequenced in a study of resident and recirculating memory T cells in vitiligo. Clones were sequenced by immunoSEQ multiplex PCR, and TCRdb holds only the in-frame ones, with some missing. Seen here are 70,000 to 95,000 clones, under 95% observed once, and the top ten hold more than 5%. The sequenced sample was blood. The receptors stem from a male donor with vitiligo.

In its sample, this clone was seen a few times. The chain combines TRBV30 with TRBJ2-3, with a weak D call TRBD2 (6 bases). The length of the CDR3 is 14 residues. CDR1 and CDR2 from the germline V gene are GTSNPN and SVGIG (reference sequence). V was trimmed by 5 bases and J by 2 bases, leaving 14 bases between them. CDR3 coding DNA: TGTGCCTGGGCCCAGGACTACCTCACAGATACGCAGTATTTT. Encoded protein: CAWAQDYLTDTQYF.

V gene TRBV5-1 combines with J gene TRBJ2-1, with a possible D match to TRBD2 (5 bases). The V end lost 4 bases, the J end lost 1 base, and 15 bases lay between the germline ends. The CDR3 totals 16 residues. In germline, CDR1 is SGHRS, CDR2 YFSETQ. The CDR3 sequence is CASSLTVRGSYNEQFF. The CDR3 DNA is TGCGCCAGCAGCCTCACCGTCCGGGGTTCCTACAATGAGCAGTTCTTC.

The chain couples TRBV6-5 to TRBJ2-1, with 7 bases fitting TRBD2. After removal of 0 bases from V and 3 bases from J, the junction contained 2 bases not matched to a gene. From germline, CDR1 is MNHEY and CDR2 SVGAGI. The CDR3 totals 15 residues. The CDR3 DNA reads as TGTGCCAGCAGTTACTCGGGCGGGAGCTACAATGAGCAGTTCTTC. Protein: CASSYSGGSYNEQFF.

V usage is TRBV7-6 and J usage is TRBJ1-2; a possible D gene is TRBD1 (5 bases). In germline, CDR1 is SGHVS, CDR2 FNYEAQ. The CDR3 runs 14 residues. V was clipped by 5 bases and J by 4 bases, with 14 bases between them. The CDR3 nucleotides read TGTGCCAGCAGCCTGGGGGGGACTGTCTATGGCTACACCTTC. This translates into CASSLGGTVYGYTF.

The chain carries TRBV5-4 and TRBJ1-4; D remains unclear. V was cut by 1 base and J by 11 bases, with 18 bases left in between. CDR1 is SGHNT, CDR2 YYREEE, per germline (reference sequence). The length of the CDR3 is 15 residues. The CDR3 loop is CASSLLGANPTKLFF. Written as DNA, the CDR3 is TGTGCCAGCAGCTTGCTAGGTGCGAACCCGACGAAACTGTTTTTT. Together with reference TRBV5-4 and TRBJ1-4, the CDR3 gives the full variable domain: ETGVTQSPTHLIKTRGQQVTLRCSSQSGHNTVSWYQQALGQGPQFIFQYYREEENGRGNFPPRFSGLQFPNYSSELNVNALELDDSALYLCASSLLGANPTKLFFGSGTQLSVL.

This clone is classed as medium-sized. The chain carries TRBV2 and TRBJ1-5; D call uncertain. V lost 4 bases, J lost 7 bases, and 17 bases lay in between. Germline V gene sequence: CDR1 SNHLY, CDR2 FYNNEI. The CDR3 has 15 amino acids. CDR3 residues: CASSVVLGRAQPQHF. CDR3 in DNA: TGTGCCAGCAGTGTGGTGTTAGGGCGGGCCCAGCCCCAGCATTTT.

This clone has a handful of counts. The DNA for the CDR3 is TGTGCCATCAGATCCCCAGACAGGGGGGATAGCACCGGGGAGCTGTTTTTT. Translating gives CAIRSPDRGDSTGELFF. The chain employs TRBV10-3 and TRBJ2-2; 9 bases are shared with TRBD1. CDR1 ENHRY and CDR2 SYGVKD come from the germline V gene. The CDR3 loop spans 17 amino acids. V lost 6 bases and J lost 4; bases outside the gene matches: 12.

The rearrangement links TRBV9 to TRBJ1-2; perhaps TRBD1 as D (5 bases). CDR1 is SGDLS, CDR2 YYNGEE, per germline. Trimming left V 3 bases short and J 4 bases short, with 10 bases between. The CDR3 sequence is 13 residues long. For the CDR3, the DNA is TGTGCCAGCAGCGGTGGGGGGATCTATGGCTACACCTTC. Translated, it gives CASSGGGIYGYTF.

The CDR3 reads CASNRNRGNTEAFF. The CDR3, as DNA: TGTGCCAGCAATAGAAACAGGGGGAACACTGAAGCTTTCTTT. V usage is TRBV6-1 and J usage is TRBJ1-1, with TRBD1 matching 7 bases. The germline CDR1 and CDR2 sequences are MNHNS and SASEGT. The junction had 6 bases not matched to a gene; V was cut back by 7 bases and J by 1 base. The CDR3 loop spans 14 amino acids.